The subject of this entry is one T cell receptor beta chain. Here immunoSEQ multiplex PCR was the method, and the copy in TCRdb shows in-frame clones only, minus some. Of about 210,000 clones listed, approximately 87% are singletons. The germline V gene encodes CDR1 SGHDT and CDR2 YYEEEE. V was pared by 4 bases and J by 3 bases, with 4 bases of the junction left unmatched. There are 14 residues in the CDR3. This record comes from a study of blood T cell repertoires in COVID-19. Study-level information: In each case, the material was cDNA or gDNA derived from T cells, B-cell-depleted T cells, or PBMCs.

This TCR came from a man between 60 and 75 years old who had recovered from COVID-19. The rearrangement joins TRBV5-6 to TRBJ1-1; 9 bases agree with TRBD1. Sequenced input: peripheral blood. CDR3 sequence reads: CASSQDRGDTEAFF. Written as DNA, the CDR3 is TGTGCCAGCAGCCAGGACAGGGGAGACACTGAAGCTTTCTTT.